Below are 26 T cell receptor beta chains sequenced from a single sample in a study of PD-L1 blockade in urothelial cancer. The repertoire was sequenced with immunoSEQ multiplex PCR; TCRdb's copy has only in-frame clones and lacks some. The sample holds under 100,000 clones; 82% are singletons and the top ten take around 9.5%. The specimen was PBMCs, collected around atezolizumab (anti-PD-L1) treatment. The receptors come from a man aged 65-85 years with urothelial cancer.

The chain joins TRBV4-3 to TRBJ1-5; the D gene is possibly TRBD1 (6 bases). V gave up 3 bases and J gave up 4 bases, with 13 bases separating them. Germline V lookup: CDR1 LGHNA, CDR2 YSLEER. The CDR3 runs to 15 residues. CDR3 sequence: CASSQGHLVNQPQHF. The DNA of the CDR3 is TGCGCCAGCAGCCAGGGACACTTGGTGAATCAGCCCCAGCATTTT.

The chain is built from TRBV29-1 and TRBJ1-1, with a possible D match to TRBD1 (6 bases). The germline V and J ends were trimmed by 3 bases and 11 bases, with 10 bases remaining between them. Germline V gene lookup returns CDR1 SQVTM and CDR2 ANQGSEA. CDR3 length: 10 amino acids. The CDR3 bases are TGCAGCGTTGAGGGGGCTGGTGCTTTCTTT. This sequence encodes CSVEGAGAFF. Together with reference TRBV29-1 and TRBJ1-1, the CDR3 gives the full variable domain: SAVISQKPSRDICQRGTSLTIQCQVDSQVTMMFWYRQQPGQSLTLIATANQGSEATYESGFVIDKFPISRPNLTFSTLTVSNMSPEDSSIYLCSVEGAGAFFGQGTRLTVV.

The chain recombines TRBV23-1 with TRBJ1-4, with a possible D match to TRBD1 (6 bases). TRBV23-1 is placed among ORFs of uncertain function. The CDR3 covers 14 residues. With 2 bases removed from V and 7 bases from J, the gap between germline ends came to 11 bases. The DNA of the CDR3 is TGCGCCAGCAGTCAACTACAGGGCACTGAAAAACTGTTTTTT. It translates to CASSQLQGTEKLFF.

The rearrangement links TRBV11-3 to TRBJ2-3; 7 positions match TRBD2. CDR3 length equals 13 residues. With 1 base clipped from V and 6 bases from J, the junction kept 1 base outside the gene matches. Per the germline V gene, CDR1 is SGHNT and CDR2 is YENEEA. Written as DNA, the CDR3 is TGTGCCAGCAGCTTAGCCGGGGGGGATACGCAGTATTTT. This gives the protein CASSLAGGDTQYF.

J is TRBJ2-7 and V is TRBV2; 7 positions match TRBD2. The germline V gene has CDR1 SNHLY and CDR2 FYNNEI. This CDR3 has 14 residues. After removal of 3 bases from V and 3 bases from J, the junction contained 5 bases not matched to a gene. The CDR3 loop is CASSDPGLHYEQYF. The CDR3, as DNA: TGTGCCAGCAGTGACCCGGGACTACACTACGAGCAGTACTTC.

The chain links TRBV19 to TRBJ2-3, with 8 bases that match TRBD2. Trimming at V came to 3 bases and at J to 1 base, leaving 3 bases not matched to a gene. The CDR3 spans 15 residues. Germline CDR1 and CDR2: LNHDA and SQIVND (reference sequence). The CDR3 coding sequence is TGTGCCAGTAGTATGGGGGGACTAGGCACAGATACGCAGTATTTT. Its protein product is CASSMGGLGTDTQYF.

The chain uses TRBV11-2 and TRBJ1-3; a weak D match, TRBD1 (6 bases). Germline V gene lookup returns CDR1 SGHAT and CDR2 FQNNGV. Trimming removed 3 bases from V and 4 bases from J, with 13 bases in between. CDR3 size: 15 residues. CDR3: CASSLLTGSGNTIYF. The CDR3, as DNA: TGTGCCAGCAGCTTGCTGACAGGTTCAGGAAACACCATATATTTT. The full variable domain, with the rest looked up from reference TRBV11-2 and TRBJ1-3, is EAGVAQSPRYKIIEKRQSVAFWCNPISGHATLYWYQQILGQGPKLLIQFQNNGVVDDSQLPKDRFSAERLKGVDSTLKIQPAKLEDSAVYLCASSLLTGSGNTIYFGEGSWLTVV.

The chain combines TRBV28 with TRBJ1-2; 7 bases map to TRBD1. Germline V CDR1 and CDR2: MDHEN, SYDVKM. The junction had 6 bases not matched to a gene; V was cut back by 5 bases and J by 3 bases. The CDR3 consists of 14 residues. The CDR3 is CASSEGAVDYGYTF. DNA for the CDR3: TGTGCCAGCAGTGAGGGGGCAGTTGACTATGGCTACACCTTC.

The chain joins TRBV19 to TRBJ2-2; TRBD2 might be the D (6 bases). Germline loops: CDR1 LNHDA, CDR2 SQIVND (reference sequence). CDR3 size: 15 residues. V lost 3 bases to trimming and J lost 1 base, with 9 bases between them. The CDR3, as DNA: TGTGCCAGTAGTATTGGAGGGAGGAACACCGGGGAGCTGTTTTTT. Translating it yields CASSIGGRNTGELFF.

V is TRBV5-4 and J is TRBJ2-6; TRBD2 is a possible D gene (7 bases). V dropped 3 bases and J dropped 0 bases, with 19 bases sitting between them. Germline loops: CDR1 SGHNT, CDR2 YYREEE (reference sequence). The CDR3 extends over 19 amino acids. Here the CDR3 reads CASSSAPGGRPSGANVLTF. CDR3 sequence (DNA): TGTGCCAGCAGCTCCGCGCCCGGGGGGCGCCCCTCTGGGGCCAACGTCCTGACTTTC.

This chain joins TRBV19 and TRBJ2-3, with 13 bases matching TRBD2. This CDR3 spans 16 amino acids. CDR1 and CDR2 (germline): LNHDA, SQIVND (reference sequence). V dropped 4 bases and J dropped 4; count of bases not matched to a gene: 5. CDR3: CASSNRLAGGADTQYF. CDR3 sequence (DNA): TGTGCCAGTAGTAACAGACTAGCGGGGGGCGCAGATACGCAGTATTTT.

This clone appeared once. V usage is TRBV5-6 and J usage is TRBJ1-6, with 7 bases matching TRBD1. Germline V gene data show CDR1 as SGHDT and CDR2 as YYEEEE. The CDR3 has 16 residues. The V segment lost 3 bases and the J segment 8 bases; nucleotides outside the gene matches: 11. The DNA of the CDR3 is TGTGCCAGCAGCTACCTCGGGGCAGGGGGTCATTCACCCCTCCACTTT. Protein product: CASSYLGAGGHSPLHF.

This chain links TRBV28 with TRBJ2-7, with 11 nucleotides matching TRBD2. V lost 3 bases to trimming and J lost 0 bases; unmatched junction nucleotides: 7. Germline V gene lookup returns CDR1 MDHEN and CDR2 SYDVKM. The CDR3 contains 17 residues. The DNA of the CDR3 is TGTGCCAGCAGTTTCTCGGGGACTAGCGGATTCTCCTACGAGCAGTACTTC. Protein: CASSFSGTSGFSYEQYF.

The chain uses TRBV9 and TRBJ1-1, with 7 bases matching TRBD1. The V gene's germline CDR1 is SGDLS and CDR2 YYNGEE. The CDR3 has 13 amino acids. Germline trimming cut 3 bases from V and 7 bases from J; bases unmatched to any gene: 6. The DNA of the CDR3 is TGTGCCAGCAGCGGGGGACAGCTCTTTGAAGCTTTCTTT. Protein product: CASSGGQLFEAFF. The full variable domain, completed using reference TRBV9 and TRBJ1-1, is DSGVTQTPKHLITATGQRVTLRCSPRSGDLSVYWYQQSLDQGLQFLIQYYNGEERAKGNILERFSAQQFPDLHSELNLSSLELGDSALYFCASSGGQLFEAFFGQGTRLTVV.

The V and J genes are TRBV6-1 and TRBJ2-2; a possible D gene is TRBD2 (6 bases). Per the germline V gene, CDR1 is MNHNS and CDR2 is SASEGT. V was pared by 2 bases and J by 6 bases, with 10 bases between. This CDR3 region has 14 residues. This chain's CDR3 is CASSEPGVAGELFF. The CDR3 DNA sequence: TGTGCCAGCAGTGAACCGGGGGTCGCCGGGGAGCTGTTTTTT.

Note on this clone: Different DNA sequences within this sample yield the same CDR3. The rearrangement joins TRBV18 to TRBJ2-3; tentatively, D is TRBD2 (6 bases). Germline V lookup: CDR1 KGHSH, CDR2 LQKENI. V was trimmed by 0 bases and J by 3 bases, leaving 10 bases between them. The CDR3 covers 15 residues. The CDR3 DNA is TGTGCCAGCTCACCACCGCGGGGTGGGACAGATACGCAGTATTTT. Residues: CASSPPRGGTDTQYF.

The rearrangement joins TRBV7-6 to TRBJ2-1; 10 bases align to TRBD1. V lost 2 bases and J lost 10; bases outside the gene matches: 8. Germline lookup yields CDR1 SGHVS and CDR2 FNYEAQ. CDR3 length: 15 amino acids. CDR3 in amino acids: CASSLYRQGAREQFF. Here the CDR3 DNA reads TGTGCCAGCAGCTTATATCGACAGGGGGCGCGGGAGCAGTTCTTC.

About this clone itself: No conserved phenylalanine or tryptophan is present at the end of the CDR3, so a read error is the likely explanation. The chain links TRBV25-1 to TRBJ1-1, with D hard to call. From germline, CDR1 is MGHDK and CDR2 SYGVNS. V lost 5 bases and J lost 5, with 12 bases in between. The CDR3 extends over 13 amino acids. The CDR3 DNA follows: TGTGCCAGCAGTCAAAGGTCGGGGACTGAAGCTTTCCTT. Encoded protein: CASSQRSGTEAFL.

V gene TRBV7-6 combines with J gene TRBJ2-2, with D tentatively TRBD2 (6 bases). V was trimmed by 5 bases and J by 6 bases, leaving 16 bases between them. The V gene's germline CDR1 is SGHVS and CDR2 FNYEAQ. CDR3 length: 15 residues. This CDR3 is CASSPAGGASGELFF. The CDR3 region has the DNA TGTGCCAGCAGCCCCGCAGGCGGGGCTTCCGGGGAGCTGTTTTTT.

This chain connects TRBV5-1 to TRBJ1-6; 7 nucleotides line up with TRBD1. CDR1 is SGHRS and CDR2 is YFSETQ in the germline V gene. Germline trimming cut 2 bases from V and 12 bases from J; bases unmatched to any gene: 8. The CDR3 has 14 residues. Here the CDR3 reads CASSLTGAPEPLHF. CDR3 nucleotides: TGCGCCAGCAGCTTAACAGGGGCCCCGGAACCCCTCCACTTT. The entire variable domain, with the rest obtained from reference TRBV5-1 and TRBJ1-6, is as follows: KAGVTQTPRYLIKTRGQQVTLSCSPISGHRSVSWYQQTPGQGLQFLFEYFSETQRNKGNFPGRFSGRQFSNSRSEMNVSTLELGDSALYLCASSLTGAPEPLHFGNGTRLTVT.

The V and J genes are TRBV6-5 and TRBJ2-3; TRBD2 agrees at 12 bases. This CDR3 comprises 15 residues. V gave up 2 bases and J gave up 5 bases; unmatched junction bases: 2. CDR1 and CDR2 (germline): MNHEY, SVGAGI. The CDR3 region is CASSYRLAGEDTQYF. The CDR3 DNA reads TGTGCCAGCAGTTACCGACTAGCGGGAGAAGATACGCAGTATTTT.

J is TRBJ2-3 and V is TRBV7-9; TRBD1 agrees at 7 bases. The germline gives CDR1 SEHNR, CDR2 FQNEAQ (reference sequence). The CDR3 consists of 16 residues. V gave up 3 bases and J gave up 0 bases; unmatched junction bases: 6. CDR3: CASSLGDSSSTDTQYF. Here the CDR3 DNA reads TGTGCCAGCAGCTTGGGGGACAGCTCTAGCACAGATACGCAGTATTTT.

This clone turned up a few times. V usage is TRBV7-9 and J usage is TRBJ2-5; 8 bases agree with TRBD1. CDR3 size: 15 residues. Losses at the gene ends were 3 bases for V and 4 bases for J; bases not matched to a gene: 7. Germline CDR1 is SEHNR and CDR2 is FQNEAQ (reference sequence). CDR3 nucleotides: TGTGCCAGCAGCTTGGGGTCAGGGGGCGCAGAGACCCAGTACTTC. It codes for CASSLGSGGAETQYF.

The chain couples TRBV19 to TRBJ1-1; the D gene is possibly TRBD1 (6 bases). The CDR3 is 14 residues long. The V end was cut by 5 bases, the J end by 1 base, with 11 bases between. Germline values: CDR1 LNHDA, CDR2 SQIVND (reference sequence). The CDR3 is CASSSQGRNTEAFF. CDR3 nucleotide sequence: TGTGCCAGTAGTTCACAGGGCCGGAACACTGAAGCTTTCTTT.

The V and J genes are TRBV7-2 and TRBJ2-1; 7 bases line up with TRBD2. V shed 1 base and J 4 bases; nucleotides not matched to a gene: 1. Germline CDR1 is SGHTA and CDR2 is FQGNSA. CDR3 length: 14 amino acids. The DNA of the CDR3 is TGTGCCAGCAGCTTAGAAGCGGGATACAATGAGCAGTTCTTC. Translated, it gives CASSLEAGYNEQFF.

The V gene is TRBV7-3, the J gene TRBJ1-1, with 8 positions matching TRBD1. Trimming took 2 bases from V and 1 from J; bases not matched to a gene: 3. CDR3 length equals 15 residues. Germline-derived CDR1 and CDR2 are SGHTA and FQGTGA. The CDR3 sequence: CASSLSGTGNTEAFF. The CDR3, as DNA: TGTGCCAGCAGCTTATCCGGGACAGGGAACACTGAAGCTTTCTTT. The whole variable domain, filled in from reference TRBV7-3 and TRBJ1-1, reads GAGVSQTPSNKVTEKGKYVELRCDPISGHTALYWYRQSLGQGPEFLIYFQGTGAADDSGLPNDRFFAVRPEGSVSTLKIQRTERGDSAVYLCASSLSGTGNTEAFFGQGTRLTVV.